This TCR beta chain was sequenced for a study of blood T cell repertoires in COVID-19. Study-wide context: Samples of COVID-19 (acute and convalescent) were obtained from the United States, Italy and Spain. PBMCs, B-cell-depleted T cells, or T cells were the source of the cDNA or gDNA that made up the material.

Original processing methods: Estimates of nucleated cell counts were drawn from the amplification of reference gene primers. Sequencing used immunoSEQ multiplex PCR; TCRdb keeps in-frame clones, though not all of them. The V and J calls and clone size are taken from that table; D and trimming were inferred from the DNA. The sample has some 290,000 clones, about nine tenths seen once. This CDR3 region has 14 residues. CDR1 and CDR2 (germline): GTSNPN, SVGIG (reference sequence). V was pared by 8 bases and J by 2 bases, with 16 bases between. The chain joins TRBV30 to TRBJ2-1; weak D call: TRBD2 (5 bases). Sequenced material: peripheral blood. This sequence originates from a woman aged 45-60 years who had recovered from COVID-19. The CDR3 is CASRKGGAYNEQFF. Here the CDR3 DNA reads TGTGCCAGCCGCAAAGGAGGCGCCTACAATGAGCAGTTCTTC.